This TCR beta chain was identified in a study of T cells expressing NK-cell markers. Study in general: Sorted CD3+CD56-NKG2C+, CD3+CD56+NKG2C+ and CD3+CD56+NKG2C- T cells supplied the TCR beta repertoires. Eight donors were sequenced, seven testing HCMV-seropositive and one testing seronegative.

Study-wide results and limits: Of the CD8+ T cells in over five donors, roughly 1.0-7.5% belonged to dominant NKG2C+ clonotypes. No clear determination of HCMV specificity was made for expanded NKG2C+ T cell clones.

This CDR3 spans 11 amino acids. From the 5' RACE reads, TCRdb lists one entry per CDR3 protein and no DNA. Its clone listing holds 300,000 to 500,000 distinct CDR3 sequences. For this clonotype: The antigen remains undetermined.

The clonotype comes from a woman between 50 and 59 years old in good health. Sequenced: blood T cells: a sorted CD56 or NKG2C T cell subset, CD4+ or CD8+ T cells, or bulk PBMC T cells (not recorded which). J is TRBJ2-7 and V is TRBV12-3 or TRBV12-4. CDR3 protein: CASRIALEQYF.